Following are 30 T cell receptor beta chains from one sample sequenced in a study of cytomegalovirus exposure and HLA in healthy donors (dated by TCRdb to about 2017). The library was made by the immunoSEQ multiplex PCR assay. For the multiplex PCR, a mixture combining 60 forward primers for TCR Vbeta segments and 13 reverse primers for TCR Jbeta segments was used. TCRdb provides this immuneACCESS table in a form limited to in-frame rearrangements. Some clones are lacking; in checked studies, under half of them reflect an unresolved V gene, and why the rest are absent is not known. In all, the sample holds about 140,000 clones, and roughly 73% of those were seen once. Of the sample, 13% to 15% is held by the ten largest clones. The sequenced material came from PBMCs. The receptors shown here come from a human donor in good health.

The chain employs TRBV30 and TRBJ1-3; no definite D call. Per germline, CDR1 GTSNPN and CDR2 SVGIG (reference sequence). Trimming removed 4 bases from V and 0 bases from J, with 13 bases in between. The CDR3 runs to 15 residues. CDR3 sequence (DNA): TGTGCCTGGATACAGAGTGTAGACTCTGGAAACACCATATATTTT. It codes for CAWIQSVDSGNTIYF.

Note on this clone: At one end, the junction sequence differs from germline, possibly due to a read error. The gene calls are TRBV7-7 and TRBJ2-5; 10 bases are shared with TRBD2. The CDR3 loop spans 15 amino acids. Germline loops: CDR1 SSHAT, CDR2 FNYEAQ (reference sequence). CDR3 loop: CASSFLLAGAETQYF. CDR3 DNA sequence: TGTGCTAGCAGCTTTTTGCTAGCGGGAGCGGAGACCCAGTACTTC.

The chain combines TRBV19 with TRBJ1-2, with TRBD1 matching over 8 bases. Trimming took 5 bases from V and 3 from J; bases not matched to a gene: 5. The germline V gene encodes CDR1 LNHDA and CDR2 SQIVND (reference sequence). This CDR3 is 14 amino acids long. CDR3 bases: TGTGCCAGTAGTGTACAGGGGGATGACTATGGCTACACCTTC. This encodes CASSVQGDDYGYTF.

The gene calls are TRBV4-2 and TRBJ1-5, with a possible D match to TRBD1 (5 bases). Trimming stripped 4 bases from V and 6 bases from J, with 13 bases between. Germline CDR1 is LGHNA and CDR2 is YNFKEQ. This CDR3 spans 14 amino acids. In DNA form, the CDR3 reads TGTGCCAGCAGCCCACAGGAACGGAGTCAGCCCCAGCATTTT. The encoded protein is CASSPQERSQPQHF.

This clone was observed a single time. V gene TRBV6-1 combines with J gene TRBJ1-6; the match to TRBD1 covers 8 bases. V dropped 8 bases and J dropped 8; count of bases not matched to a gene: 5. The germline CDR1 and CDR2 sequences are MNHNS and SASEGT. This CDR3 has 13 amino acids. The CDR3 coding sequence is TGTGCCAGCGGAGAGGACAGGGATTCACCCCTCCACTTT. Residues: CASGEDRDSPLHF.

The sample holds a few counts of this clone. The V call is TRBV29-1, the J call TRBJ2-3, with TRBD2 matching over 8 bases. Germline V gene data show CDR1 as SQVTM and CDR2 as ANQGSEA. This CDR3 comprises 14 residues. Losses at the gene ends were 4 bases for V and 5 bases for J; bases not matched to a gene: 8. CDR3 protein: CSVGREGPGDTQYF. CDR3 DNA sequence: TGCAGCGTTGGTCGGGAGGGCCCGGGAGATACGCAGTATTTT.

The genes are TRBV2 and TRBJ2-7, with D maybe TRBD1 (5 bases). CDR1 is SNHLY, CDR2 FYNNEI, per germline. The CDR3 extends over 11 amino acids. With 5 bases removed from V and 5 bases from J, the gap between germline ends came to 7 bases. This chain's CDR3 is CASSQGNEQYF. CDR3 in DNA: TGTGCCAGCAGTCAGGGAAACGAGCAGTACTTC.

V usage is TRBV1 and J usage is TRBJ2-1; TRBD2, the table's D call, lacks a check against the DNA. TRBV1 is listed as a pseudogene. The length of the CDR3 is 16 residues. CDR3 sequence: CTSSQRQSGGPWEQFF. DNA for the CDR3: TGCACCAGCAGCCAACGGCAAAGCGGGGGGCCATGGGAGCAGTTCTTC.

V is TRBV27 and J is TRBJ1-6; weak D call: TRBD1 (6 bases). Germline V CDR1 and CDR2: MNHEY, SMNVEV (reference sequence). V dropped 3 bases and J dropped 7 bases, with 13 bases sitting between them. The CDR3 extends over 15 amino acids. CDR3 sequence reads: CASSFGGNLNSPLHF. DNA for the CDR3: TGTGCCAGCAGTTTTGGGGGCAATCTAAATTCACCCCTCCACTTT.

The rearrangement links TRBV4-1 to TRBJ1-5; D call uncertain. With 0 bases removed from V and 5 bases from J, the gap between germline ends came to 5 bases. The CDR3 runs to 13 residues. Germline V gene lookup returns CDR1 MGHRA and CDR2 YSYEKL. CDR3 nucleotides: TGCGCCAGCAGCCAAGAATTCGATCAGCCCCAGCATTTT. Translation: CASSQEFDQPQHF.

The chain has TRBV15 and TRBJ2-7; D is perhaps TRBD1 (5 bases). Germline V lookup: CDR1 LNHNV, CDR2 YYDKDF (reference sequence). V was trimmed by 0 bases and J by 4 bases, leaving 7 bases between them. The CDR3 contains 13 residues. The CDR3 coding sequence is TGTGCCACCAGCAGAGATAGACAGTACGAGCAGTACTTC. This codes for CATSRDRQYEQYF.

The chain combines TRBV9 with TRBJ2-1, with 9 nucleotides matching TRBD2. The trim removed 4 bases at V and 8 bases at J, leaving 22 bases unmatched. The germline CDR1 and CDR2 sequences are SGDLS and YYNGEE. This CDR3 comprises 19 residues. The CDR3 region is CASSPTYYPVAGGPHEQFF. DNA of the CDR3: TGTGCCAGCAGCCCTACATACTATCCCGTCGCGGGAGGGCCACATGAGCAGTTCTTC.

The chain joins TRBV7-3 to TRBJ2-1; TRBD1 might be the D (6 bases). This CDR3 contains 15 residues. Trimming removed 5 bases from V and 9 bases from J, with 20 bases in between. CDR1 SGHTA and CDR2 FQGTGA come from the germline V gene. CDR3 amino acids: CASSTLDGTFTEQFF. The CDR3 coding sequence is TGTGCCAGCAGCACCCTAGATGGGACATTCACTGAGCAGTTCTTC.

This clone has a single count. This chain joins TRBV29-1 and TRBJ2-6; possible D gene TRBD2, 6 bases. Germline-derived CDR1 and CDR2 are SQVTM and ANQGSEA. The CDR3 is 13 amino acids. Trimming shortened V by 6 bases and J by 5 bases, and 11 bases separated the two germline ends. The CDR3, as DNA: TGCAGCGTGGGAGGCGCCAGGGCCAACGTCCTGACTTTC. Translation: CSVGGARANVLTF.

This chain links TRBV6-6 with TRBJ1-2, with 9 bases lining up with TRBD1. V gave up 8 bases and J gave up 8 bases; unmatched junction bases: 9. The CDR3 has 13 amino acids. Germline V gene sequence: CDR1 MNHNY, CDR2 SVGAGI (reference sequence). CDR3 residues: CASEHRGREGYTF. The CDR3 DNA sequence: TGTGCCAGCGAACACAGGGGGCGCGAAGGCTACACCTTC.

The gene calls are TRBV6-5 and TRBJ2-1; unclear D gene. The CDR3 extends over 13 amino acids. The germline CDR1 and CDR2 sequences are MNHEY and SVGAGI. Trimming took off 2 bases at V and 10 bases at J, with 12 bases between the two ends. The CDR3 DNA is TGTGCCAGCAGTTACAGGTCCCTCGGGGAGCAGTTCTTC. It codes for CASSYRSLGEQFF.

This clone was counted only a few times. The genes are TRBV6-1 and TRBJ1-2; D is possibly TRBD1 (5 bases). Germline V lookup: CDR1 MNHNS, CDR2 SASEGT. Trimming removed 4 bases from V and 4 bases from J, with 10 bases in between. CDR3 length: 13 amino acids. The CDR3 loop reads CASSVRDSYGYTF. CDR3 coding DNA: TGTGCCAGCAGTGTCAGGGACTCCTATGGCTACACCTTC.

V gene TRBV7-6 combines with J gene TRBJ2-5; possibly TRBD2 for D (6 bases). The CDR3 loop spans 15 amino acids. Germline-derived CDR1 and CDR2 are SGHVS and FNYEAQ. V was clipped by 7 bases and J by 4 bases, with 19 bases between them. The CDR3 region is CASTRTAEGSETQYF. CDR3 in DNA: TGTGCCAGCACCCGGACGGCGGAGGGATCAGAGACCCAGTACTTC.

This rearrangement joins TRBV10-3 to TRBJ2-7; 8 nucleotides agree with TRBD2. CDR3 length: 12 residues. Unmatched junction bases numbered 1, after V lost 7 bases and J lost 2 bases. Per the germline V gene, CDR1 is ENHRY and CDR2 is SYGVKD. The CDR3 DNA is TGTGCCATCAACGGGGGGGCCTACGAGCAGTACTTC. Its translation: CAINGGAYEQYF.

V is TRBV5-1 and J is TRBJ2-7, with 7 positions matching TRBD2. V lost 4 bases and J lost 3; bases outside the gene matches: 16. Germline V gene sequence: CDR1 SGHRS, CDR2 YFSETQ. The CDR3 sequence is 17 residues long. CDR3 in amino acids: CASSTLGGAGEFYEQYF. DNA for the CDR3: TGCGCCAGCAGCACCCTGGGCGGGGCGGGAGAATTCTACGAGCAGTACTTC.

V and J are TRBV5-6 and TRBJ1-2, with a tentative D call TRBD1 (5 bases). Germline V gene data show CDR1 as SGHDT and CDR2 as YYEEEE. With 8 bases removed from V and 4 bases from J, the gap between germline ends came to 18 bases. The CDR3 covers 14 residues. The CDR3 loop reads CASYHTSGGYGYTF. CDR3 bases: TGTGCCAGTTATCATACCTCGGGGGGCTATGGCTACACCTTC.

This clone was detected a few times. In DNA form, the CDR3 reads TGCGCCAGCAGCTTGGGCGACAGGACTAACTATGGCTACACCTTC. It translates to CASSLGDRTNYGYTF. The V gene is TRBV5-1, the J gene TRBJ1-2; the D gene is possibly TRBD1 (6 bases). This CDR3 spans 15 amino acids. Per the germline V gene, CDR1 is SGHRS and CDR2 is YFSETQ. The V end lost 0 bases, the J end lost 0 bases, and 9 bases lay between the germline ends.

The chain is built from TRBV12-2 and TRBJ2-4; TRBD2 reflects the table's D call only, with no check against the DNA. TRBV12-2 is a pseudogene locus. The CDR3 is 16 residues long. The CDR3 reads CASRLEGGLVKNIQYF. In DNA form, the CDR3 reads TGTGCAAGTCGCCTCGAGGGGGGGCTTGTCAAAAACATTCAGTACTTC.

The chain carries TRBV7-9 and TRBJ1-1; D unresolved. Germline V gene sequence: CDR1 SEHNR, CDR2 FQNEAQ (reference sequence). The CDR3 is 15 residues long. The V gene lost 2 bases and the J gene lost 0 bases, with 10 bases spanning the gap. The CDR3 protein is CASSLFGSMNTEAFF. The DNA for the CDR3 is TGTGCCAGCAGCTTATTTGGGAGTATGAACACTGAAGCTTTCTTT.

The rearrangement uses TRBV27 and TRBJ2-2, with unresolved D. CDR1 and CDR2 (germline): MNHEY, SMNVEV (reference sequence). The V end lost 2 bases, the J end lost 7 bases, and 8 bases lay between the germline ends. CDR3 length equals 13 residues. The CDR3 sequence: CASSLGPIGELFF. The CDR3 nucleotides read TGTGCCAGCAGTTTAGGCCCAATCGGGGAGCTGTTTTTT.

This chain joins TRBV6-5 and TRBJ1-2; D is possibly TRBD1 (5 bases). Germline CDR1 MNHEY, CDR2 SVGAGI. This CDR3 region has 13 residues. The V end lost 7 bases, the J end lost 5 bases, and 14 bases lay between the germline ends. The CDR3 is CASTLNRNYGYTF. DNA of the CDR3: TGTGCCAGCACCTTAAACAGGAATTATGGCTACACCTTC.

This sequence joins TRBV4-1 and TRBJ2-1; D is uncertain. Germline V lookup: CDR1 MGHRA, CDR2 YSYEKL. The V end lost 3 bases, the J end lost 8 bases, and 8 bases lay between the germline ends. The CDR3 length is 12 residues. The CDR3: CASSHPFDEQFF. DNA of the CDR3: TGCGCCAGCAGCCACCCCTTCGATGAGCAGTTCTTC.

The chain employs TRBV2 and TRBJ1-1; possible D gene TRBD1, 6 bases. The CDR3 covers 13 residues. V was trimmed by 7 bases and J by 7 bases, leaving 16 bases between them. Germline V gene lookup returns CDR1 SNHLY and CDR2 FYNNEI. The CDR3 DNA reads as TGTGCCAGCACTGTGACAGGAAAAGGTGAAGCTTTCTTT. The encoded protein is CASTVTGKGEAFF.

The chain combines TRBV6-5 with TRBJ1-3; the match to TRBD1 covers 9 bases. The CDR3 is made up of 14 amino acids. J was trimmed by 6 bases and V by 6 bases; bases with no gene match: 6. From germline, CDR1 is MNHEY and CDR2 SVGAGI. CDR3 bases: TGTGCCAGCAGCCGGGACAGGGTAGAAAACACCATATATTTT. As protein: CASSRDRVENTIYF.

This clone came up a few times. The V and J genes are TRBV30 and TRBJ2-3; 10 bases are shared with TRBD2. The CDR3 extends over 16 amino acids. With V trimmed by 2 bases and J by 4 bases, 9 bases remained unmatched. CDR1 GTSNPN and CDR2 SVGIG come from the germline V gene (reference sequence). CDR3 loop: CAWSILAGVGSDTQYF. Here the CDR3 DNA reads TGTGCCTGGAGTATTCTAGCGGGAGTAGGATCAGATACGCAGTATTTT.